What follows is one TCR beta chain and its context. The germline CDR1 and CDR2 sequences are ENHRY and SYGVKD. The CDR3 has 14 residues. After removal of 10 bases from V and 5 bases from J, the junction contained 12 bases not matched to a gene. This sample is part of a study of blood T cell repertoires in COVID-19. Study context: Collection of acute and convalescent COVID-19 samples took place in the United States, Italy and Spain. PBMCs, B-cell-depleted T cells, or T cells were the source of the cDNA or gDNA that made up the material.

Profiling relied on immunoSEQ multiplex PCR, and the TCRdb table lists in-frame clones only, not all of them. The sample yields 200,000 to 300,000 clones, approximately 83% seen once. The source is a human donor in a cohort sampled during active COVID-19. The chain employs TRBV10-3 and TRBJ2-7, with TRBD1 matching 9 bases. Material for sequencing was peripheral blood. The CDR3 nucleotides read TGTGCCACCGGCTGGACGGACAGGGGAAACGAGCAGTACTTC. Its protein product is CATGWTDRGNEQYF.